What follows describes a single T cell receptor beta chain. This clonotype appeared a few times. Its antigen specificity is not known. The sample holds no much larger clone one base away, and base qualities are not on file. Library creation used 5' RACE. Data came from an Illumina HiSeq 2000. A universal primer binding site was added through template switching, and the final cDNA carried a unique molecular identifier so that TCR cDNA molecules could be counted accurately. Specific primers in the conserved constant-segment region were used to synthesize first-strand cDNA for TCR alpha and beta chains. To control for contamination, every cDNA library carried two barcodes: a SMART-Mk sample barcode plus Illumina barcodes. TruSeq adapter sequences along with Illumina sample barcodes were introduced in two successive PCR steps. Sequencing of the TCR alpha and beta cDNA libraries was done on the Illumina HiSeq platform using custom primers. As for the authors' bioinformatics: MiGEC processed the raw reads to extract unique molecular identifiers, while MiXCR was used to determine the CDR3 positions. For each individual, recombination models were inferred using an EM algorithm with the repgenHMM and IGoR tools. The analysis of shared clonotypes was done with the tcR package in R, with sharing normalized by the product of cloneset sizes. Out-of-frame nonproductive sequences were analyzed to study raw recombination free of thymic and clonal selection effects. TCRdb reprocessing: public reads trimmed at Q25 with fastp, clones called with MiXCR, in-frame beta chains kept. Entries are consolidated by CDR3 protein sequence, retaining the most common genes and DNA. The V and J calls shown here were made by TCRdb, not taken from the authors' results. Counted in this sample were hundreds of thousands of distinct CDR3 sequences; approximately 13% of them appeared once. Around 7.8% of the sample comes from the top ten.

This specimen belongs to a study of identical twins (dated by TCRdb to the mid-2010s). The study in broad terms: To test whether fetal clonotypes persist, the study used deep sequencing on TCR alpha and beta repertoires from monozygotic twins, unrelated adults of various ages, and cord blood. To rule out contamination, the twin experiments were replicated at different times with different library preparation protocols. Broader findings and caveats from the paper: Conclusions relied on cross-sectional statistical analysis, since the same donors could not be followed over many years. Zero-insertion analyses could be partly confounded by invariant T cells such as MAIT and iNKT, although diverse VJ usage argued against such confounding for most clonotypes. In beta out-of-frame sequences, excess twin sharing was weaker, because having fewer shared sequences lowered the signal-to-noise ratio. Fewer insertions were carried by abundant cord blood beta clonotypes, a similar but weaker trend appeared in young adult naive repertoires, and no such trend appeared in memory repertoires. Out-of-frame TCR alpha sharing in monozygotic twins was systematically underestimated by recombination models, whereas sharing between unrelated individuals was in agreement with the recombination models. Compared with coincidental sharing between unrelated individuals, out-of-frame TCR alpha sequences shared between twins had an excess of sequences with low generation probability.

Every donor was a healthy Caucasian. The twin cohort consisted of three pairs of female monozygotic twins, all aged about 18 to 29 years. Positive isolation kits from Invitrogen were used to isolate CD4+ and CD8+ T cell populations. From a lookup of the germline V gene, CDR1 and CDR2 are MNHEY and SVGAGI. The CDR3 spans 17 residues, from the cysteine through the phenylalanine. Of all the DNA, just the CDR3 is kept, 51 bases in frame from base 1. Unmatched junction bases come to 6, with V trimmed by 0 bases and J by 2 bases. These same data were also listed under a study on yellow fever vaccine responses in identical twins. Drawing on the second study: The authors reported that the T cell response to vaccination in identical twins appeared partly convergent and partly personalized. Focusing on identical twins, the study followed the T cell clones that responded to the vaccine, and did so with precision.

The receptor comes from a woman younger than 35 in good health. Sequencing was done on a sample of CD8+ T cells sorted from blood. This chain is built from TRBV6-5 and TRBJ2-2; 7 nucleotides in the junction match TRBD1. In nucleotide form, the sequence is TGTGCCAGCAGTTACTCCGTTCAGGGGGTAAACACCGGGGAGCTGTTTTTT. Its protein is CASSYSVQGVNTGELFF.